The present T cell receptor beta chain was sequenced within a study of response to subunit inactivated influenza vaccine. TCRdb redid the calling of the RT-PCR reads with MiXCR, one entry per CDR3 protein. The data contain about 540,000 distinct CDR3 sequences, around a quarter of them singletons. The V end lost 2 bases, the J end lost 1 base, and 10 bases lay between the germline ends. Looked up from germline, CDR1 is SGHTA and CDR2 is FQGNSA. There are 15 residues in the CDR3. The sample was also reused in another study, on T cells expressing NK-cell markers. From that second work: What made the TCR beta cDNA was 5'RACE template switching with UMIs. In the group of eight sequenced donors, seven were HCMV-seropositive and one was seronegative. The sorts in several experiments were restricted to alpha-beta TCR T cells by an anti-gamma-delta TCR antibody. For four donors, these clonotypes were likewise the leading ones in the CD3+CD56-NKG2C+ fraction. The study left the HCMV specificity of expanded NKG2C+ T cell clones unresolved.

The receptor comes from a man in his fifties or sixties who received an inactivated influenza vaccine. The source material was CD4+ T cells sorted from PBMCs, sampled 11 to 12 days after vaccination. The chain joins TRBV7-2 to TRBJ2-3, with TRBD1 as a possible D gene (6 bases). The CDR3 reads CASSLLGAGTDTQYF. CDR3 nucleotide sequence: TGTGCCAGCAGCTTACTGGGGGCCGGCACAGATACGCAGTATTTT.